The 7 T cell receptor beta chains below come from one sample, sequenced in a study of blood T cell repertoires in COVID-19. Some clones are missing from TCRdb's copy, which holds only in-frame ones; the method was immunoSEQ multiplex PCR. The sample has roughly 100,000 clones; around 73% are singletons. Sample: peripheral blood. The receptors shown here come from a man in his fifties or sixties with active or convalescent COVID-19.

The gene calls are TRBV2 and TRBJ2-7; 7 nucleotides align to TRBD2. Germline values: CDR1 SNHLY, CDR2 FYNNEI. The length of the CDR3 is 16 residues. V shed 6 bases, J shed 5 bases, and the junction held 16 bases outside the gene matches. CDR3 nucleotides: TGTGCCAGCAGGGGGACTGCGGGAGTATTTTCGAACGAGCAGTACTTC. Protein: CASRGTAGVFSNEQYF.

V and J are TRBV30 and TRBJ1-3; no firm D call. Germline values: CDR1 GTSNPN, CDR2 SVGIG (reference sequence). The ends were cut back, 3 bases at V and 0 bases at J, with 9 bases in the middle. The CDR3 runs 14 residues. CDR3 in DNA: TGTGCCTGGAGACCTGCTAACTCTGGAAACACCATATATTTT. It specifies CAWRPANSGNTIYF.

This clone was recorded only once. V is TRBV9 and J is TRBJ2-7; 9 nucleotides agree with TRBD1. Germline CDR1 is SGDLS and CDR2 is YYNGEE. The V and J ends lost 0 bases and 1 base, in that order; junction bases with no gene match: 5. There are 16 residues in the CDR3. The CDR3 DNA is TGTGCCAGCAGCGTAGACGGACAGGGGAAGTCCTACGAGCAGTACTTC. Amino acid sequence: CASSVDGQGKSYEQYF.

This clone was seen more than once but under ten times. CDR3 loop: CASSESGYEQYF. The CDR3 DNA reads TGCGCCAGCAGTGAGTCCGGGTACGAGCAGTACTTC. The rearrangement uses TRBV10-1 and TRBJ2-7; D is uncertain. The CDR3 has 12 amino acids. Germline values: CDR1 WNHNN, CDR2 SYGVQD (reference sequence). V was trimmed by 0 bases and J by 4 bases, leaving 4 bases between them.

DNA of the CDR3: TGTGCCAGCTCTGAGAGGGTTCGGGAAAAACTGTTTTTT. It specifies CASSERVREKLFF. The chain employs TRBV28 and TRBJ1-4, with D uncertain. Trimming removed 8 bases at V and 8 bases at J, with 15 bases between. This CDR3 region has 13 residues. Germline CDR1 MDHEN, CDR2 SYDVKM.

This clone was observed a handful of times. J is TRBJ2-5 and V is TRBV5-4; 7 nucleotides align to TRBD2. The CDR3 contains 15 residues. V lost 5 bases to trimming and J lost 2 bases; unmatched junction nucleotides: 9. Per the germline V gene, CDR1 is SGHNT and CDR2 is YYREEE (reference sequence). CDR3: CASRDTARGQETQYF. As DNA, the CDR3 is TGTGCCAGCAGAGATACTGCGCGGGGGCAAGAGACCCAGTACTTC.

This clone was found once. The J gene is TRBJ2-1, the V gene TRBV6-6; 10 bases align to TRBD2. The CDR3 spans 13 residues. The germline V gene has CDR1 MNHNY and CDR2 SVGAGI (reference sequence). With 7 bases clipped from V and 10 bases from J, the junction kept 7 bases outside the gene matches. The DNA of the CDR3 is TGTGCCAGCACTGGCGATAGCGGGAGGGAGCAGTTCTTC. Protein product: CASTGDSGREQFF.